This T cell receptor (beta chain) is from a study of blood T cell repertoires in COVID-19. Only in-frame clones appear in the TCRdb table, and some are missing; sequencing was by immunoSEQ multiplex PCR. This sample has 300,000 to 350,000 clones, with 90% found just once. The study drew participants aged about 18 to 89 years from 20 to 30 US areas. Germline V gene sequence: CDR1 LGHDT, CDR2 YNNKEL (reference sequence). The ends lost 4 bases at V and 0 bases at J; junction bases unmatched: 9. CDR3 size: 17 residues. The origin of this receptor is a woman aged 18-29 years with acute COVID-19. Sequencing was carried out using PBMCs or T cells enriched from blood (not recorded which). The V and J genes are TRBV3-1 (or the pseudogene TRBV3-2) and TRBJ1-3; TRBD1 agrees at 7 bases. The CDR3 nucleotides are TGTGCCAGCAGCCCCCGGACAGGTCTAAGCTCTGGAAACACCATATATTTT. As protein: CASSPRTGLSSGNTIYF.